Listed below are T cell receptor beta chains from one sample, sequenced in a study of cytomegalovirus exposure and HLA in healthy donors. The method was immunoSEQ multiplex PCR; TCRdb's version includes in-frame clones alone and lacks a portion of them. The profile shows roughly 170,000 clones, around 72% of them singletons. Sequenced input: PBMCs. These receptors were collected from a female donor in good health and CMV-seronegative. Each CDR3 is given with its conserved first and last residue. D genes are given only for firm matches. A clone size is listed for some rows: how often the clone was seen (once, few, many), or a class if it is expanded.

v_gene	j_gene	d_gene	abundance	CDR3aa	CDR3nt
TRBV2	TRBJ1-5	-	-	CASRLGGRVQPQHF	TGTGCCAGCAGGTTAGGGGGGAGGGTTCAGCCCCAGCATTTT
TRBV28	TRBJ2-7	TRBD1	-	CASSLFSVGDRGRVSSYEQYF	TGTGCCAGCAGTTTATTCTCCGTGGGGGACAGGGGGCGAGTAAGCTCCTACGAGCAGTACTTC
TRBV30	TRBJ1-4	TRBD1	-	CAWSVSPQGGKLFF	TGTGCCTGGAGTGTATCGCCACAGGGGGGTAAACTGTTTTTT
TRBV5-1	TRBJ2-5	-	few	CASSSTGPQETQYF	TGCGCCAGCAGCTCCACAGGGCCCCAAGAGACCCAGTACTTC
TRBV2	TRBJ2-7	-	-	CASNTGRSYEQYF	TGTGCCAGCAATACAGGGCGGTCCTACGAGCAGTACTTC
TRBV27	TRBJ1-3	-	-	CASSPSSGNTIYF	TGTGCCAGCAGTCCTAGCTCTGGAAACACCATATATTTT
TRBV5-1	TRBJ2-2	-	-	CASSLPGVNTGELFF	TGCGCCAGCAGCTTGCCGGGGGTGAACACCGGGGAGCTGTTTTTT
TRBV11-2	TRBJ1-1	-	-	CASSRGSEAFF	TGTGCCAGCAGCCGGGGGTCTGAAGCTTTCTTT
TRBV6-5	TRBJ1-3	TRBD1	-	CASTKQGANTIYF	TGTGCCAGCACCAAACAGGGGGCGAACACCATATATTTT
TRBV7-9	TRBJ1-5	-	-	CASSQGRGAQHF	TGTGCCAGCAGCCAAGGTCGGGGGGCCCAGCATTTT
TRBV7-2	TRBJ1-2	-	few	CASSSQANYGYTF	TGTGCCAGCAGCTCGCAGGCTAACTATGGCTACACCTTC
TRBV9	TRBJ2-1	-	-	CASSTTSDEQFF	TGTGCCAGCAGTACGACTAGTGATGAGCAGTTCTTC